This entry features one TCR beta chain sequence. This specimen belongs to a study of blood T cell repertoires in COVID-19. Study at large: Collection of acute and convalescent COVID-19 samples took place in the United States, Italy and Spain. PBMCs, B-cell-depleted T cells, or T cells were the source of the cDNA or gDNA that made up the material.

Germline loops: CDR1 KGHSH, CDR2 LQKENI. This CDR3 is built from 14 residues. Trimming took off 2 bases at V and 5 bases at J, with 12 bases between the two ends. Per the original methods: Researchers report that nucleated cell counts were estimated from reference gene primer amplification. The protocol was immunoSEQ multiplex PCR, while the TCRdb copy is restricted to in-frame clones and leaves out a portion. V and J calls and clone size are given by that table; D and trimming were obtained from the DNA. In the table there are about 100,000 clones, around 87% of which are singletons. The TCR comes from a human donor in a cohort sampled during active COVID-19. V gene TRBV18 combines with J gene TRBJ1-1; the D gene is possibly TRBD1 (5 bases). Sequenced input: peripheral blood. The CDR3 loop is CASSPVRGETEAFF. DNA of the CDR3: TGTGCCAGCTCACCAGTTAGGGGTGAGACTGAAGCTTTCTTT.